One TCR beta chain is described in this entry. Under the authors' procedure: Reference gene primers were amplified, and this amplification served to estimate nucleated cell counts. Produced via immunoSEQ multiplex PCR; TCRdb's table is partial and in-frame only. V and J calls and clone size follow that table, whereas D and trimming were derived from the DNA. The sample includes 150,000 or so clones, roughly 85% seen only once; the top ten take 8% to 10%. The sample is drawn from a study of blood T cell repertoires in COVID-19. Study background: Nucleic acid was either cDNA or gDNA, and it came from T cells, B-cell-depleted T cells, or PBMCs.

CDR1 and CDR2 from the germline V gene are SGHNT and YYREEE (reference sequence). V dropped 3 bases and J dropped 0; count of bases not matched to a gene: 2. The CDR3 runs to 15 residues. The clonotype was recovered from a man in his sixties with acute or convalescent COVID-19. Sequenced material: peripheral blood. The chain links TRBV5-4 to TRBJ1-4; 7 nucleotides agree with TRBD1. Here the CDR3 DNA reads TGTGCCAGCAGCTGGGACAGAGCAACTAATGAAAAACTGTTTTTT. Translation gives CASSWDRATNEKLFF. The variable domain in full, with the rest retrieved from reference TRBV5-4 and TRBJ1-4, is ETGVTQSPTHLIKTRGQQVTLRCSSQSGHNTVSWYQQALGQGPQFIFQYYREEENGRGNFPPRFSGLQFPNYSSELNVNALELDDSALYLCASSWDRATNEKLFFGSGTQLSVL.